The 25 T cell receptor beta chains listed next were all sequenced from one sample in a study of blood T cell repertoires in COVID-19. Repertoires were generated with immunoSEQ multiplex PCR, while TCRdb's copy carries only in-frame clones and drops some. This sample has roughly 99,000 clones, with about four fifths found just once. The source material was peripheral blood. The receptors originated from a man between 65 and 85 years old with acute or convalescent COVID-19.

This clone was picked up a small number of times. The chain joins TRBV5-4 to TRBJ2-5; 16 bases align to TRBD2. V shed 3 bases, J shed 4 bases, and the junction held 6 bases outside the gene matches. This CDR3 spans 17 amino acids. CDR1 SGHNT and CDR2 YYREEE come from the germline V gene (reference sequence). The CDR3 here is CASSSGTSGGAGETQYF. The CDR3 nucleotides read TGTGCCAGCAGCTCGGGGACTAGCGGGGGGGCCGGAGAGACCCAGTACTTC.

The gene calls are TRBV5-4 and TRBJ1-6, with TRBD1 matching 7 bases. The CDR3 is 14 amino acids. Unmatched junction bases numbered 6, after V lost 1 base and J lost 11 bases. Germline V CDR1 and CDR2: SGHNT, YYREEE (reference sequence). CDR3 region: CASSLSDRDAPLHF. The CDR3, as DNA: TGTGCCAGCAGCTTGTCCGACAGGGATGCACCCCTCCACTTT.

The J gene is TRBJ1-5, the V gene TRBV20-1, with D tentatively TRBD1 (6 bases). CDR1 and CDR2 (germline): DFQATT, SNEGSKA (reference sequence). The CDR3 spans 14 residues. Trimming removed 3 bases at V and 4 bases at J, with 13 bases between. The CDR3 region is CSASKGGGNQPQHF. The CDR3 DNA reads TGCAGTGCTAGTAAGGGAGGGGGGAATCAGCCCCAGCATTTT.

The CDR3 loop is CASSLGAGGLGELFF. The CDR3 region has the DNA TGTGCCAGCAGCTTAGGAGCGGGGGGGCTCGGGGAGCTGTTTTTT. The genes are TRBV7-6 and TRBJ2-2; 10 positions match TRBD2. The CDR3 has 15 amino acids. V was clipped by 1 base and J by 7 bases; unmatched bases: 3. Germline V gene data show CDR1 as SGHVS and CDR2 as FNYEAQ.

The chain joins TRBV7-2 to TRBJ1-6; 10 bases match TRBD1. This CDR3 spans 16 amino acids. Germline assignment: CDR1 SGHTA and CDR2 FQGNSA. The J segment lost 9 bases and the V segment lost 6 bases, leaving 11 bases of the junction unmatched. CDR3 loop: CASSSDRDRGISPLHF. CDR3 nucleotide sequence: TGTGCCAGCAGTTCCGACCGGGACAGGGGAATTTCACCCCTCCACTTT.

The J gene is TRBJ2-3, the V gene TRBV27; maybe TRBD2 (5 bases). Germline V lookup: CDR1 MNHEY, CDR2 SMNVEV (reference sequence). Trimming removed 6 bases from V and 5 bases from J, with 12 bases in between. The CDR3 consists of 13 residues. The CDR3 nucleotides read TGTGCCAGCAGCAGAACTAGGTTAGATACGCAGTATTTT. Amino acid sequence: CASSRTRLDTQYF.

This clone was detected only once. V and J are TRBV27 and TRBJ2-7, with a weak D call TRBD1 (6 bases). Germline-derived CDR1 and CDR2 are MNHEY and SMNVEV (reference sequence). The CDR3 extends over 11 amino acids. Trimming took 10 bases from V and 5 from J, leaving 12 bases between them. The CDR3 nucleotides are TGTGCCACCCGACAGGCCCACGAGCAGTACTTC. Translated: CATRQAHEQYF.

The chain recombines TRBV9 with TRBJ2-5; 8 bases agree with TRBD1. Germline V gives CDR1 SGDLS, CDR2 YYNGEE. V was pared by 7 bases and J by 2 bases, with 16 bases of the junction left unmatched. CDR3 length: 17 amino acids. Here the CDR3 reads CASPLDREVSGQETQYF. Here the CDR3 DNA reads TGTGCCAGCCCGCTGGACAGGGAGGTGTCCGGGCAAGAGACCCAGTACTTC.

This rearrangement joins TRBV18 to TRBJ1-3; no clear D. The CDR3 has 16 amino acids. Germline V gene data show CDR1 as KGHSH and CDR2 as LQKENI. V dropped 3 bases and J dropped 0 bases, with 12 bases sitting between them. The CDR3 protein is CASSPLHERSGNTIYF. The CDR3 coding sequence is TGTGCCAGCTCACCGTTACATGAACGCTCTGGAAACACCATATATTTT. Filled out from reference TRBV18 and TRBJ1-3, the complete variable domain reads NAGVMQNPRHLVRRRGQEARLRCSPMKGHSHVYWYRQLPEEGLKFMVYLQKENIIDESGMPKERFSAEFPKEGPSILRIQQVVRGDSAAYFCASSPLHERSGNTIYFGEGSWLTVV.

The V and J genes are TRBV7-9 and TRBJ1-1, with TRBD1 matching 10 bases. The CDR3 extends over 12 amino acids. V lost 4 bases to trimming and J lost 10 bases; unmatched junction nucleotides: 3. Germline CDR1 reads SEHNR; CDR2 reads FQNEAQ (reference sequence). The CDR3 DNA is TGTGCCAGCAGCTACGGGACAGGGGTAGCTTTCTTT. Translated: CASSYGTGVAFF.

This clone came up once. CDR3 in amino acids: CASSETAGNLYEQYF. The CDR3 nucleotides are TGTGCCAGCAGTGAAACGGCAGGGAACTTGTACGAGCAGTACTTC. The chain has TRBV6-1 and TRBJ2-7, with a possible D match to TRBD1 (5 bases). This CDR3 has 15 residues. Trimming took off 2 bases at V and 4 bases at J, with 15 bases between the two ends. Germline V gene lookup returns CDR1 MNHNS and CDR2 SASEGT.

The chain recombines TRBV12-3 or TRBV12-4 with TRBJ1-2; D might be TRBD1 (5 bases). Trimming shortened V by 1 base and J by 4 bases, and 7 bases separated the two germline ends. The CDR3 extends over 13 amino acids. The CDR3 DNA sequence: TGTGCCAGCAGTTTAGGACAGCTCTATGGCTACACCTTC. It is translated as CASSLGQLYGYTF.

This clone was seen a few times. This chain links TRBV19 with TRBJ1-1; 8 bases fit TRBD1. Per germline, CDR1 LNHDA and CDR2 SQIVND (reference sequence). J was trimmed by 0 bases and V by 8 bases; bases with no gene match: 8. CDR3 length: 15 amino acids. The DNA of the CDR3 is TGTGCCAGTCGGGACAGGTCATCGATGAACACTGAAGCTTTCTTT. Protein sequence: CASRDRSSMNTEAFF.

This chain links TRBV3-1 (or the pseudogene TRBV3-2) with TRBJ2-1, with TRBD2 matching 16 bases. This CDR3 spans 18 amino acids. V was pared by 0 bases and J by 7 bases, with 6 bases of the junction left unmatched. In germline, CDR1 is LGHDT, CDR2 YNNKEL (reference sequence). CDR3 DNA: TGTGCCAGCAGCCAAGATCTTCCGGGACTAGCGGGGGGGAATGAGCAGTTCTTC. Protein sequence: CASSQDLPGLAGGNEQFF.

The chain combines TRBV12-3 or TRBV12-4 with TRBJ1-1; D is uncertain. V was shortened by 2 bases and J by 0 bases, with 4 bases between the two germline ends. CDR3 size: 13 residues. DNA of the CDR3: TGTGCCAGCAGTTTACAGGTGAACACTGAAGCTTTCTTT. Translation: CASSLQVNTEAFF.

This clone has only one observation. The chain carries TRBV13 and TRBJ1-1; TRBD1 aligns across 9 bases. This CDR3 spans 15 amino acids. Germline CDR1 and CDR2: PRHDT and FYEKMQ (reference sequence). The V segment lost 5 bases and the J segment 5 bases; nucleotides outside the gene matches: 9. CDR3: CASSRSGQGWTEAFF. The CDR3 bases are TGTGCCAGCAGCCGTTCTGGACAGGGGTGGACTGAAGCTTTCTTT.

V usage is TRBV5-8 and J usage is TRBJ1-2; tentatively, D is TRBD1 (5 bases). Looked up from germline, CDR1 is SGHTS and CDR2 is YDEGEE. The CDR3 sequence is 15 residues long. The V gene lost 2 bases and the J gene lost 2 bases, with 13 bases spanning the gap. The CDR3 sequence: CASSFPSAGNYGYTF. The CDR3 nucleotides are TGTGCCAGCAGCTTCCCGTCCGCAGGGAACTATGGCTACACCTTC.

The genes are TRBV2 and TRBJ1-4, with TRBD1 identical over 9 bases. Germline loops: CDR1 SNHLY, CDR2 FYNNEI. The V and J ends lost 6 bases and 8 bases, in that order; junction bases with no gene match: 7. CDR3 length: 14 residues. The CDR3 reads CASSYRGREEKLFF. For the CDR3, the DNA is TGTGCCAGCAGCTACAGGGGGCGCGAAGAAAAACTGTTTTTT.

This clone was recorded once. The CDR3 reads CASSYGLAVETQYF. Here the CDR3 DNA reads TGTGCCAGCAGTTACGGGCTAGCGGTAGAGACCCAGTACTTC. The gene calls are TRBV6-6 and TRBJ2-5; 7 positions agree with TRBD2. V was pared by 2 bases and J by 4 bases, with 4 bases of the junction left unmatched. The CDR3 is 14 amino acids. Germline V gives CDR1 MNHNY, CDR2 SVGAGI (reference sequence).

The V call is TRBV6-5, the J call TRBJ2-7; D is possibly TRBD1 (7 bases). The CDR3 consists of 16 residues. Germline CDR1 MNHEY, CDR2 SVGAGI. Trimming stripped 0 bases from V and 2 bases from J, with 14 bases between. The CDR3 loop reads CASSYSTAGQTYEQYF. As DNA, the CDR3 is TGTGCCAGCAGTTACTCGACTGCGGGACAGACCTACGAGCAGTACTTC.

This rearrangement joins TRBV3-1 (or the pseudogene TRBV3-2) to TRBJ2-6; D not resolved. Germline assignment: CDR1 LGHDT and CDR2 YNNKEL (reference sequence). V dropped 1 base and J dropped 1 base, with 8 bases sitting between them. The CDR3 is made up of 16 amino acids. The DNA of the CDR3 is TGTGCCAGCAGCCAAGGCGGTTCATCTGGGGCCAACGTCCTGACTTTC. Translating gives CASSQGGSSGANVLTF.

The table lists this clone with a count of one. The chain carries TRBV5-6 and TRBJ2-2, with D hard to call. CDR3 length: 13 amino acids. V was cut by 1 base and J by 6 bases, with 7 bases left in between. CDR1 and CDR2 from the germline V gene are SGHDT and YYEEEE. The CDR3 DNA follows: TGTGCCAGCAGCTTGTTTTCAGCCGGGGAGCTGTTTTTT. It yields the protein CASSLFSAGELFF.

CDR3 amino acids: CASSPEVGALSYGYTF. DNA of the CDR3: TGTGCCAGCTCACCAGAAGTGGGGGCGCTCTCCTATGGCTACACCTTC. The rearrangement uses TRBV18 and TRBJ1-2, with TRBD1 as a possible D gene (6 bases). This CDR3 has 16 residues. The ends were cut back, 2 bases at V and 4 bases at J, with 17 bases in the middle. From germline, CDR1 is KGHSH and CDR2 LQKENI.

This clone came up once. The chain joins TRBV5-1 to TRBJ1-1; 7 bases map to TRBD1. J lost 4 bases, V lost 0 bases, and 3 bases had no gene match. Germline V gene data show CDR1 as SGHRS and CDR2 as YFSETQ. This CDR3 contains 14 residues. DNA of the CDR3: TGCGCCAGCAGCTTGGCAGGGGGAGGCACTGAAGCTTTCTTT. This translates into CASSLAGGGTEAFF.

This clone was recorded once. V usage is TRBV6-2 or TRBV6-3 and J usage is TRBJ1-5; TRBD1 is a possible D gene (6 bases). Trimming took off 2 bases at V and 0 bases at J, with 14 bases between the two ends. The V gene's germline CDR1 is MNHEY and CDR2 SVGEGT. This CDR3 region has 17 residues. The CDR3 DNA is TGTGCCAGCAGTTACCCCCTAGGACAGCTTAGCAATCAGCCCCAGCATTTT. The encoded protein is CASSYPLGQLSNQPQHF.